This T cell receptor beta chain was sequenced in a study of T cell responses to AZD1222 COVID-19 vaccine (dated by TCRdb to the early 2020s). With regard to the full study: AZD1222 recipients given second doses at about 4 weeks or at about 12 weeks were pooled, since spike-specific TCR depth and breadth were not found to differ between the two schedules. Enrollment into the trials was organized by age into subgroups of 18-55, 56-69 and 70-plus years, and those subgroups contained about 150, 27 and 61 TCR-sequenced participants, respectively. A total of 233 trial participants underwent TCR sequencing, of whom roughly 210 had received two doses of AZD1222 and approximately 25 had received two doses of the MenACWY control vaccine.

Reading the label with the study, this specimen's time point is: baseline before first vaccination. Vaccinee samples came from UK trials COV001 and COV002, including a single-blind randomized controlled phase 2/3 trial of AZD1222 (ChAdOx1 nCoV-19) in healthy adults. For TCRbeta chain sequencing, PBMC samples from trial participants were taken at day 0 and at day 28 after the second dose. The CDR3 regions of human TCRbeta chains were subjected to immunosequencing. Regarding the original processing steps: TCRs in the repertoires were compared against a reference library of SARS-CoV-2-specific TCRs that had been generated with the MIRA antigen-specificity platform. Breadth was defined as the fraction of unique TCRs that were SARS-CoV-2-associated. Depth was defined as the fraction of total T cells that were SARS-CoV-2-associated. Each spike-specific TCR was assigned to its reactive spike region and to a CD4 or CD8 class using the MIRA data. Log10-transformed breadth and depth values were compared by one-way ANOVA with Sidak's multiple comparisons tests. Held by TCRdb, this immuneACCESS table contains in-frame sequences only and omits some clones. Under half of the omission traces to an unresolved V gene where checked; the cause of the rest is unknown. V, J and clone size are taken as reported in that table, and D and trimming were inferred from the DNA itself. This sample lists approximately 120,000 clones; 70% to 90% were detected once. The ten largest make up more than 15% of the sample.

Of note for this clone: Its antigen remains unidentified. No quality values exist for individual bases; no much larger clone is one base distant.

What the work shows at the level of the full study, not this receptor alone: Most participants were white British and females outnumbered males, and the authors suggested that clonal diversity may have been underestimated. The whole spike protein was spanned by vaccine-associated CD4 TCRs, and dominant responses were seen in regions 160-218 and 743-854. Conclusions about previously exposed vaccinees are limited because only six or seven AZD1222 recipients were SARS-CoV-2 seropositive at baseline. Because no day 14 peak-response samples were available, the repertoires could be characterized only after the peak T cell response. In the small 56-69-year group, the increase in depth fell short of significance, most likely because of low power. Spike-specific TCR breadth and depth rose significantly after two AZD1222 doses compared with day 0 and with MenACWY recipients. Nearly half of unique spike-specific TCRs reportedly recognized epitopes outside regions mutated in the B.1.351 and B.1.1.7 variants.

Sequenced material: peripheral blood, taken on day 0 of AZD1222 vaccination. This TCR was recovered from an adult in good health.

The nucleotide sequence reads as follows: TGTGCCAGCAGTCCGTCAGGATGGGAAGAGACCCAGTACTTC. Its translation reads: CASSPSGWEETQYF. Rearrangement joined TRBV28 to TRBJ2-5; the D segment cannot be called with confidence. Its CDR3 holds 14 amino acids, cysteine through phenylalanine. Just CDR3 DNA is preserved here, 42 bases in frame from base 1. CDR1 and CDR2 are read off the germline V gene as MDHEN and SYDVKM. The V and J ends are trimmed by 5 bases and 3 bases, leaving 13 bases between them.